These T cell receptor beta chains were read from a single sample in a study of vaccination and CD4 T cells after COVID-19. What these receptors recognize is not known. TCRdb reanalysed the PCR reads using MiXCR and keeps one entry per CDR3 protein. This sample has 7,500 to 9,000 distinct CDR3 sequences; over 35% occur once, and the top ten carry about an eighth. Specimen: CD4+ T cells from blood, cultured in vitro. Receptors were obtained from a human donor in good health. The CDR3 runs from the conserved cysteine through the conserved F or W.

CASSSLSDYGYTF	TRBJ1-2	TRBV12-3/TRBV12-4
CASSLGTHQGTGNTIYF	TRBJ1-3	TRBV7-9
CASSLDGPSYGYTF	TRBJ1-2	TRBV5-1
CASSYSPGPPGESQYF	TRBJ2-5	TRBV7-2
CAIRRLASDTQYF	TRBJ2-3	TRBV10-3
CASSLVAESNYGYTF	TRBJ1-2	TRBV7-2
CASSASAAGGEQYF	TRBJ2-7	TRBV7-9
CASSLGTGGGNIQYF	TRBJ2-4	TRBV7-2
CSARGQPSQPQHF	TRBJ1-5	TRBV20-1
CASSPPVRSNTEAFF	TRBJ1-1	TRBV18
CSARGIRDEKLFF	TRBJ1-4	TRBV20-1